A single sample is the source of the 31 T cell receptor beta chains below, sequenced in a study of blood T cells in healthy people across ages. A J-beta primer mix and a sample-barcoded 5' primer were used in a second PCR of roughly 7 to 12 cycles. TCRdb ran MiXCR on the 5' RACE reads and lists one entry per CDR3 protein. The sample carries approximately 850,000 distinct CDR3 sequences, approximately 48% recorded once. The sample comprised blood. The receptors here all came from a man between 60 and 75 years old in good health.

This clonotype was seen a few times. The chain recombines TRBV10-2 with TRBJ2-4; 8 bases are a match to TRBD1. There are 13 residues in the CDR3. In germline, CDR1 is WSHSY, CDR2 SAAADI. Unmatched junction bases numbered 11, after V lost 6 bases and J lost 13 bases. The CDR3 protein is CASSDDRGSEQYF. Written as DNA, the CDR3 is TGCGCCAGCAGCGATGACAGGGGTAGTGAGCAGTACTTC.

This clonotype was counted ten times or more. V usage is TRBV7-2 and J usage is TRBJ1-6, with a tentative D call TRBD1 (6 bases). Germline assignment: CDR1 SGHTA and CDR2 FQGNSA. V lost 6 bases to trimming and J lost 8 bases, with 14 bases between them. The CDR3 covers 14 residues. The CDR3 DNA reads as TGTGCCAGCAGACGAACAGGGCCTCATTCACCCCTCCACTTT. Translating gives CASRRTGPHSPLHF.

V is TRBV7-9 and J is TRBJ1-4; D is perhaps TRBD1 (6 bases). V shed 3 bases and J shed 7 bases, with 15 bases lying between them. The CDR3 covers 15 residues. The V gene's germline CDR1 is SEHNR and CDR2 FQNEAQ (reference sequence). The CDR3 DNA reads TGTGCCAGCAGCTTCACAGGGATAATAAGTGAAAAACTGTTTTTT. It translates to CASSFTGIISEKLFF.

This clonotype was recorded a few times. The rearrangement uses TRBV10-3 and TRBJ1-5; D not resolved. This CDR3 has 13 amino acids. The V end was cut by 5 bases, the J end by 4 bases, with 9 bases between. Per germline, CDR1 ENHRY and CDR2 SYGVKD. The CDR3 DNA sequence: TGTGCCATCAGTATGGCAGAAAATCAGCCCCAGCATTTT. It codes for CAISMAENQPQHF.

CDR3 in amino acids: CASSLGGTGGAGGYTF. In DNA form, the CDR3 reads TGTGCCAGCAGTTTGGGAGGGACAGGGGGCGCGGGAGGCTACACCTTC. V and J are TRBV12-3 or TRBV12-4 and TRBJ1-2; 12 nucleotides align to TRBD1. With V trimmed by 3 bases and J by 8 bases, 10 bases remained unmatched. The CDR3 sequence is 16 residues long.

V usage is TRBV20-1 and J usage is TRBJ1-2; 8 bases map to TRBD1. This CDR3 is built from 14 residues. Germline V lookup: CDR1 DFQATT, CDR2 SNEGSKA (reference sequence). V lost 5 bases, J lost 0 bases, and 5 bases stayed unmatched. The DNA for the CDR3 is TGCAGTGCTGTACAGGGGGGAGCTAACTATGGCTACACCTTC. It specifies CSAVQGGANYGYTF.

This chain uses TRBV5-5 with TRBJ2-7, with D perhaps TRBD2 (6 bases). Germline values: CDR1 SGHKS, CDR2 YYEKEE (reference sequence). Trimming left V 4 bases short and J 2 bases short, with 13 bases between. The CDR3 extends over 14 amino acids. The CDR3 loop is CASSVEGTPYEQYF. In DNA, the CDR3 is TGTGCCAGCAGCGTGGAGGGAACCCCCTACGAGCAGTACTTC. The entire variable domain, with the rest obtained from reference TRBV5-5 and TRBJ2-7, is as follows: DAGVTQSPTHLIKTRGQQVTLRCSPISGHKSVSWYQQVLGQGPQFIFQYYEKEERGRGNFPDRFSARQFPNYSSELNVNALLLGDSALYLCASSVEGTPYEQYFGPGTRLTVT.

This clonotype was observed a single time. The chain couples TRBV7-9 to TRBJ1-5, with D unresolved. Germline CDR1 reads SEHNR; CDR2 reads FQNEAQ (reference sequence). This CDR3 region has 14 residues. Trimming removed 6 bases from V and 4 bases from J, with 13 bases in between. CDR3 in amino acids: CASSSCDKNQPQHF. The CDR3 coding sequence is TGTGCCAGCAGTTCTTGTGACAAGAATCAGCCCCAGCATTTT.

CDR3: CASSHGQANDYTF. The CDR3 DNA follows: TGTGCCAGCAGCCATGGACAGGCTAATGATTACACCTTC. This chain links TRBV7-8 with TRBJ1-2; 7 bases are shared with TRBD1. There are 13 residues in the CDR3. Germline V gene data show CDR1 as SGHVS and CDR2 as FQNEAQ. Trimming cost V 5 bases and J 11 bases; bases outside gene matches: 11.

This clonotype was detected a few times. The chain links TRBV7-2 to TRBJ2-7; 9 positions match TRBD2. Trimming at V came to 5 bases and at J to 4 bases, leaving 9 bases not matched to a gene. Germline V lookup: CDR1 SGHTA, CDR2 FQGNSA. This CDR3 region has 15 residues. The CDR3 coding sequence is TGTGCCAGCAGCCCGTTGGAGCGGGGGGTTTACGAGCAGTACTTC. Encoded protein: CASSPLERGVYEQYF.

The chain links TRBV7-2 to TRBJ1-5, with D possibly matching TRBD1 (5 bases). The CDR3 is made up of 12 amino acids. CDR1 is SGHTA, CDR2 FQGNSA, per germline. Trimming removed 5 bases at V and 10 bases at J, with 12 bases between. CDR3 loop: CASSLAGLPQHF. For the CDR3, the DNA is TGTGCCAGCAGCCTGGCAGGGTTACCCCAGCATTTT. Full variable domain (missing parts from reference TRBV7-2 and TRBJ1-5): GAGVSQSPSNKVTEKGKDVELRCDPISGHTALYWYRQSLGQGLEFLIYFQGNSAPDKSGLPSDRFSAERTGGSVSTLTIQRTQQEDSAVYLCASSLAGLPQHFGDGTRLSIL.

The V call is TRBV9, the J call TRBJ2-3, with TRBD2 matching 7 bases. With V trimmed by 0 bases and J by 7 bases, 8 bases remained unmatched. The CDR3 is 15 residues long. CDR1 SGDLS and CDR2 YYNGEE come from the germline V gene. The CDR3 region has the DNA TGTGCCAGCAGCGTAGGCTCTAGCGGAAGAAATACGCAGTATTTT. Translated, it gives CASSVGSSGRNTQYF.

The rearrangement uses TRBV5-1 and TRBJ1-2; D gene uncertain. The ends were cut back, 4 bases at V and 1 base at J, with 14 bases in the middle. The CDR3 loop spans 15 amino acids. CDR1 and CDR2 (germline): SGHRS, YFSETQ. CDR3 residues: CASSVVGPNNYGYTF. Written as DNA, the CDR3 is TGCGCCAGCAGCGTGGTTGGGCCCAATAACTATGGCTACACCTTC. The variable domain in full, completed from reference TRBV5-1 and TRBJ1-2, reads KAGVTQTPRYLIKTRGQQVTLSCSPISGHRSVSWYQQTPGQGLQFLFEYFSETQRNKGNFPGRFSGRQFSNSRSEMNVSTLELGDSALYLCASSVVGPNNYGYTFGSGTRLTVV.

As for this clonotype: A read error may explain this, as a much larger clone is one base away. This chain links TRBV20-1 with TRBJ2-5, with 9 nucleotides matching TRBD1. The DNA matches TRBJ2-1 better at its end, which makes the J call doubtful. The CDR3 sequence is 15 residues long. Germline V CDR1 and CDR2: DFQATT, SNEGSKA (reference sequence). CDR3 residues: CSARKRGQGQETQFF. The CDR3 nucleotides are TGCAGTGCTAGAAAAAGGGGACAGGGTCAAGAGACCCAGTTCTTC.

The chain combines TRBV24-1 with TRBJ1-5, with no clear D. The CDR3 is 14 amino acids. Germline V gene sequence: CDR1 KGHDR, CDR2 SFDVKD. Trimming removed 3 bases from V and 7 bases from J, with 12 bases in between. The CDR3 DNA is TGTGCCACCAGTGATACGGCCAAACCACAGCCCCAGCATTTT. Protein sequence: CATSDTAKPQPQHF.

This clonotype has just a few counts. This could be a read error, since a much larger clone is one nucleotide away. The chain recombines TRBV7-2 with TRBJ2-5; unclear D gene. The CDR3 is made up of 14 amino acids. The V gene's germline CDR1 is SGHTA and CDR2 FQGNSA. CDR3 in DNA: TGTGCCAGCAGCTTTGGCGGAAACCAAGAGGCCCAGTACTTC. Translation: CASSFGGNQEAQYF.

The chain recombines TRBV4-3 with TRBJ1-2; 7 bases map to TRBD1. In germline, CDR1 is LGHNA, CDR2 YSLEER. The CDR3 sequence is 15 residues long. V dropped 2 bases and J dropped 4; count of bases not matched to a gene: 7. Here the CDR3 DNA reads TGCGCCAGCAGCCAACCGGGACAGACCCTCTATGGCTACACCTTC. This encodes CASSQPGQTLYGYTF.

Only a few counts were recorded for this clonotype. The chain carries TRBV7-9 and TRBJ1-1, with D maybe TRBD1 (5 bases). The CDR3 consists of 14 residues. V lost 1 base and J 4 bases, leaving 10 bases between the germline ends. CDR1 and CDR2 from the germline V gene are SEHNR and FQNEAQ (reference sequence). CDR3 sequence (DNA): TGTGCCAGCAGCTTAGGGGGGATCGGCACTGAAGCTTTCTTT. Translated, it gives CASSLGGIGTEAFF.

This clonotype turned up a few times. The gene calls are TRBV5-1 and TRBJ2-3, with 10 bases identical to TRBD2. J lost 2 bases, V lost 5 bases, and 5 bases had no gene match. Looked up from germline, CDR1 is SGHRS and CDR2 is YFSETQ. The CDR3 is made up of 15 amino acids. Here the CDR3 DNA reads TGCGCCAGCAGGCTAGCGGGGGAGCCCACAGATACGCAGTATTTT. It yields the protein CASRLAGEPTDTQYF. The variable domain in full, completed from reference TRBV5-1 and TRBJ2-3, reads KAGVTQTPRYLIKTRGQQVTLSCSPISGHRSVSWYQQTPGQGLQFLFEYFSETQRNKGNFPGRFSGRQFSNSRSEMNVSTLELGDSALYLCASRLAGEPTDTQYFGPGTRLTVL.

The chain joins TRBV7-9 to TRBJ2-4, with TRBD2 matching over 11 bases. The CDR3 loop spans 19 amino acids. Germline assignment: CDR1 SEHNR and CDR2 FQNEAQ (reference sequence). Unmatched junction bases numbered 9, after V lost 1 base and J lost 1 base. CDR3 DNA: TGTGCCAGCAGCTTAGTGGTGACTAGCGGGGCTCGGGCCAAAAACATTCAGTACTTC. Residues: CASSLVVTSGARAKNIQYF.

V gene TRBV20-1 combines with J gene TRBJ2-1; maybe TRBD2 (6 bases). CDR3 size: 14 residues. V was pared by 3 bases and J by 6 bases, with 15 bases between. From germline, CDR1 is DFQATT and CDR2 SNEGSKA (reference sequence). The CDR3, as DNA: TGCAGTGCTAGGTGGGGCGGGAAGGCCAATGAGCAGTTCTTC. It is translated as CSARWGGKANEQFF.

The rearrangement uses TRBV12-5 and TRBJ2-2; D possibly corresponds to TRBD1 (6 bases). This CDR3 spans 19 amino acids. V lost 0 bases and J 1 base, leaving 18 bases between the germline ends. Germline values: CDR1 LGHNT, CDR2 FRNRAP. The CDR3 sequence is CASGLVRQAIRLNTGELFF. As DNA, the CDR3 is TGTGCTAGTGGTTTGGTACGACAGGCCATAAGGCTGAACACCGGGGAGCTGTTTTTT.

This chain links TRBV9 with TRBJ2-7; D might be TRBD2 (7 bases). Germline-derived CDR1 and CDR2 are SGDLS and YYNGEE. The V end was cut by 2 bases, the J end by 2 bases, with 14 bases between. The CDR3 loop spans 15 amino acids. CDR3: CASSVGLDRTYEQYF. CDR3 in DNA: TGTGCCAGCAGCGTTGGACTAGACAGGACCTACGAGCAGTACTTC. Full variable domain (outside the CDR3, taken from reference TRBV9 and TRBJ2-7): DSGVTQTPKHLITATGQRVTLRCSPRSGDLSVYWYQQSLDQGLQFLIQYYNGEERAKGNILERFSAQQFPDLHSELNLSSLELGDSALYFCASSVGLDRTYEQYFGPGTRLTVT.

The chain carries TRBV18 and TRBJ1-1; no reliable D call. CDR1 is KGHSH and CDR2 is LQKENI in the germline V gene. This CDR3 is 13 amino acids long. With 3 bases removed from V and 1 base from J, the gap between germline ends came to 6 bases. CDR3 sequence reads: CASSPLQNTEAFF. The CDR3, as DNA: TGTGCCAGCTCACCCCTGCAGAACACTGAAGCTTTCTTT.

The chain couples TRBV4-3 to TRBJ1-1; no clear D gene. The germline V and J ends were trimmed by 3 bases and 4 bases, with 12 bases remaining between them. In germline, CDR1 is LGHNA, CDR2 YSLEER. The CDR3 runs to 14 residues. The CDR3 DNA sequence: TGCGCCAGCAGCCAGGGGAGGATGAGCACTGAAGCTTTCTTT. Its translation: CASSQGRMSTEAFF.

V usage is TRBV27 and J usage is TRBJ2-4; D uncertain. The V gene lost 3 bases and the J gene lost 0 bases, with 15 bases spanning the gap. The germline gives CDR1 MNHEY, CDR2 SMNVEV (reference sequence). The CDR3 has 17 amino acids. In nucleotides, the CDR3 is TGTGCCAGCAGTTTTCGGCAGGATGGTCTAGCCAAAAACATTCAGTACTTC. The encoded protein is CASSFRQDGLAKNIQYF.

The chain is built from TRBV7-3 and TRBJ2-3, with D hard to call. This CDR3 contains 13 residues. V was pared by 4 bases and J by 2 bases, with 7 bases between. Germline CDR1 and CDR2: SGHTA and FQGTGA. The CDR3 loop is CASSSYHTDTQYF. CDR3 DNA: TGTGCCAGCAGCTCCTATCACACAGATACGCAGTATTTT.

This clonotype was detected only once. This chain joins TRBV4-2 and TRBJ1-1, with a tentative D call TRBD1 (5 bases). The CDR3 consists of 16 residues. V was shortened by 0 bases and J by 6 bases, with 17 bases between the two germline ends. Germline-derived CDR1 and CDR2 are LGHNA and YNFKEQ. CDR3 nucleotide sequence: TGTGCCAGCAGCCAAGAACTTGAGGGGCCTGGATCTGAAGCTTTCTTT. It is translated as CASSQELEGPGSEAFF.

The chain recombines TRBV10-3 with TRBJ2-5; D is ambiguous. The CDR3 spans 12 residues. The V end lost 6 bases, the J end lost 4 bases, and 9 bases lay between the germline ends. Germline-derived CDR1 and CDR2 are ENHRY and SYGVKD. This chain's CDR3 is CAIRSGGETQYF. In nucleotides, the CDR3 is TGTGCCATCAGGTCGGGTGGAGAGACCCAGTACTTC.

CDR3 residues: CASSFGFEAFF. DNA of the CDR3: TGTGCCAGCAGTTTTGGATTCGAAGCTTTCTTT. V usage is TRBV12-3 or TRBV12-4 and J usage is TRBJ1-1, with unresolved D. V was shortened by 3 bases and J by 8 bases, with 7 bases between the two germline ends. The CDR3 covers 11 residues.

This rearrangement joins TRBV30 to TRBJ1-2, with D unclear. Germline V CDR1 and CDR2: GTSNPN, SVGIG (reference sequence). V was pared by 5 bases and J by 7 bases, with 17 bases between. CDR3 length equals 13 residues. CDR3 loop: CAWGGAPLPGYTF. The CDR3 coding sequence is TGTGCCTGGGGTGGTGCACCCCTGCCTGGCTACACCTTC.